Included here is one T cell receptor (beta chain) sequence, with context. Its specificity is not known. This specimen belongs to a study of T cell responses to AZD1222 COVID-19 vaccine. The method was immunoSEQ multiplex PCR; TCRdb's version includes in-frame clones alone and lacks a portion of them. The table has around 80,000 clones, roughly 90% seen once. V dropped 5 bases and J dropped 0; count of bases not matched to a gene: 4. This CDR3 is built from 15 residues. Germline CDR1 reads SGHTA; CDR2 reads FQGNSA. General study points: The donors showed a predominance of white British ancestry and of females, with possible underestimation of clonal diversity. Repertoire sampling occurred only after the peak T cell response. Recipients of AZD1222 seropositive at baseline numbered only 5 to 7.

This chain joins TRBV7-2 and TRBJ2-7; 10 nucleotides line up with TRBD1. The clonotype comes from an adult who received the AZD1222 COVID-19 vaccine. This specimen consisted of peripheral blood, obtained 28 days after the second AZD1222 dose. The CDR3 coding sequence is TGTGCCAGCAGCCGGGACAGGGGAAGCTCCTACGAGCAGTACTTC. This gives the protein CASSRDRGSSYEQYF. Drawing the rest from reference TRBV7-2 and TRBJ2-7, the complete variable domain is GAGVSQSPSNKVTEKGKDVELRCDPISGHTALYWYRQSLGQGLEFLIYFQGNSAPDKSGLPSDRFSAERTGGSVSTLTIQRTQQEDSAVYLCASSRDRGSSYEQYFGPGTRLTVT.